These 24 T cell receptor beta chains came from one sample sequenced in a study of vaccination and CD4 T cells after COVID-19 (dated by TCRdb to about 2022). Library method: PCR. The sequencer was an Illumina iSeq 100. TCRdb itself trimmed the public reads at Q25 with fastp, ran MiXCR and retained productive beta chains. Every entry covers one CDR3 protein and lists the most common genes and DNA from its rows. In this sample the table shows 15,000 to 20,000 distinct CDR3 sequences, just over 60% of which occur a single time. The ten largest clonotypes hold around 1.1% of the sample. The material sequenced was CD4+ T cells from blood, taken after SARS-CoV-2 vaccination. These receptors originate from a human donor who had recovered from COVID-19.

V and J are TRBV10-3 and TRBJ1-1, with D hard to call. Trimming took 6 bases from V and 1 from J, leaving 9 bases between them. CDR3 length: 13 amino acids. Germline V lookup: CDR1 ENHRY, CDR2 SYGVKD. CDR3 amino acids: CAIRGRGNTEAFF. As DNA, the CDR3 is TGTGCCATCAGAGGGAGAGGGAACACTGAAGCTTTCTTT.

The CDR3 here is CSASRGLYSPLHF. As DNA, the CDR3 is TGCAGTGCTAGCCGAGGGCTTTATTCACCCCTCCACTTT. The V and J genes are TRBV20-1 and TRBJ1-6, with D uncertain. Germline V gives CDR1 DFQATT, CDR2 SNEGSKA (reference sequence). V gave up 3 bases and J gave up 8 bases, with 11 bases separating them. This CDR3 has 13 amino acids.

The chain is built from TRBV7-9 and TRBJ2-5, with TRBD2 identical over 9 bases. The CDR3 has 16 amino acids. Germline lookup yields CDR1 SEHNR and CDR2 FQNEAQ (reference sequence). V was pared by 2 bases and J by 1 base, with 5 bases of the junction left unmatched. The CDR3 DNA follows: TGTGCCAGCAGCTTAATAGCGGGAGTTGGCCAAGAGACCCAGTACTTC. It translates to CASSLIAGVGQETQYF. The complete variable domain, with remaining parts taken from reference TRBV7-9 and TRBJ2-5, reads DTGVSQNPRHKITKRGQNVTFRCDPISEHNRLYWYRQTLGQGPEFLTYFQNEAQLEKSRLLSDRFSAERPKGSFSTLEIQRTEQGDSAMYLCASSLIAGVGQETQYFGPGTRLLVL.

The chain links TRBV27 to TRBJ2-3; 8 bases line up with TRBD1. CDR3 length: 15 amino acids. Germline trimming cut 5 bases from V and 1 base from J; bases unmatched to any gene: 5. Germline V gene data show CDR1 as MNHEY and CDR2 as SMNVEV (reference sequence). The CDR3 DNA is TGTGCCAGCAGTCACTGGGACAGGCGCACAGATACGCAGTATTTT. Residues: CASSHWDRRTDTQYF.

The rearrangement links TRBV23-1 to TRBJ2-6; maybe TRBD1 (5 bases). TRBV23-1 is noted as an ORF with a role that remains uncertain. V was pared by 0 bases and J by 0 bases, with 9 bases between. The CDR3 totals 17 residues. The CDR3 DNA reads as TGCGCCAGCAGTCAATCGGGGCAGGGCTCTGGGGCCAACGTCCTGACTTTC. Residues: CASSQSGQGSGANVLTF.

In this sample, this clonotype turned up a few times. The chain employs TRBV6-1 and TRBJ2-5; 10 bases align to TRBD1. The CDR3 loop spans 14 amino acids. CDR1 is MNHNS and CDR2 is SASEGT in the germline V gene. The V segment lost 5 bases and the J segment 5 bases; nucleotides outside the gene matches: 5. The CDR3 is CASSRDRGRETQYF. The DNA for the CDR3 is TGTGCCAGCAGTAGGGACAGGGGTCGGGAGACCCAGTACTTC.

The J gene is TRBJ2-7, the V gene TRBV28; maybe TRBD2 (6 bases). Germline CDR1 and CDR2: MDHEN and SYDVKM. The germline V and J ends were trimmed by 3 bases and 1 base, with 16 bases remaining between them. The CDR3 loop spans 16 amino acids. The CDR3 is CASSFSLSGLSYEQYF. The CDR3, as DNA: TGTGCCAGCAGTTTCTCCCTGAGCGGGCTTTCCTACGAGCAGTACTTC.

This clonotype was observed a few times. This chain joins TRBV19 and TRBJ1-5; 7 nucleotides align to TRBD1. Germline trimming cut 5 bases from V and 0 bases from J; bases unmatched to any gene: 4. The CDR3 spans 15 residues. The germline gives CDR1 LNHDA, CDR2 SQIVND (reference sequence). The CDR3 loop reads CASSDRVGSNQPQHF. The CDR3 DNA follows: TGTGCCAGTAGTGACAGGGTTGGTAGCAATCAGCCCCAGCATTTT.

This clonotype was seen only once. V gene TRBV4-1 combines with J gene TRBJ1-5; 7 bases line up with TRBD1. With V trimmed by 1 base and J by 3 bases, 12 bases remained unmatched. This CDR3 is 18 amino acids long. The germline gives CDR1 MGHRA, CDR2 YSYEKL. CDR3 loop: CASSQGPRTGPFNQPQHF. In DNA, the CDR3 is TGCGCCAGCAGCCAAGGGCCTAGGACAGGACCTTTCAATCAGCCCCAGCATTTT.

The chain carries TRBV14 and TRBJ1-1, with a tentative D call TRBD1 (5 bases). The CDR3 extends over 15 amino acids. V gave up 0 bases and J gave up 6 bases, with 14 bases separating them. Germline V gene lookup returns CDR1 SGHDN and CDR2 FVKESK. CDR3 sequence (DNA): TGTGCCAGCAGCCAAGATGGTCGGGGGGACGCTGAAGCTTTCTTT. Its translation is CASSQDGRGDAEAFF.

The chain combines TRBV20-1 with TRBJ2-5; 14 bases map to TRBD2. Trimming cost V 6 bases and J 5 bases; bases outside gene matches: 8. This CDR3 region has 15 residues. Germline V gene sequence: CDR1 DFQATT, CDR2 SNEGSKA (reference sequence). The CDR3 DNA follows: TGCAGTGCCCGGCGAAGGACTAGCGGGAGGGAGACCCAGTACTTC. Residues: CSARRRTSGRETQYF.

The rearrangement links TRBV7-9 to TRBJ1-1; 7 positions match TRBD1. The CDR3 spans 19 residues. Germline V gives CDR1 SEHNR, CDR2 FQNEAQ (reference sequence). J was trimmed by 7 bases and V by 5 bases; bases with no gene match: 25. The CDR3 DNA is TGTGCCAGCAGCACTCAGAACTACAGGGGCTCACATATTAAGGATGAAGCTTTCTTT. Its protein is CASSTQNYRGSHIKDEAFF.

The chain is built from TRBV19 and TRBJ2-6; perhaps TRBD1 as D (6 bases). Trimming stripped 0 bases from V and 14 bases from J, with 17 bases between. This CDR3 has 15 amino acids. CDR1 and CDR2 (germline): LNHDA, SQIVND (reference sequence). The CDR3 DNA sequence: TGTGCCAGTAGTATAGATTGGCGGCAGGGGAATATCCTGACTTTC. Translated, it gives CASSIDWRQGNILTF.

This clonotype was picked up a small number of times. The chain joins TRBV7-8 to TRBJ1-1; 7 bases are a match to TRBD1. The CDR3 spans 17 residues. Trimming cost V 2 bases and J 3 bases; bases outside gene matches: 12. The germline CDR1 and CDR2 sequences are SGHVS and FQNEAQ. CDR3 residues: CASSLRRSGQGDTEAFF. CDR3 bases: TGTGCCAGCAGCTTAAGACGGAGTGGTCAGGGGGACACTGAAGCTTTCTTT.

The chain has TRBV7-9 and TRBJ1-2; D ambiguous. V shed 0 bases and J shed 7 bases, with 12 bases lying between them. The CDR3 is 14 residues long. Germline CDR1 reads SEHNR; CDR2 reads FQNEAQ (reference sequence). The CDR3 is CASSLARRESGYTF. The CDR3 DNA reads as TGTGCCAGCAGCTTAGCGAGGAGGGAAAGTGGCTACACCTTC.

V and J are TRBV11-1 and TRBJ2-5; D call uncertain. V lost 2 bases to trimming and J lost 0 bases, with 7 bases between them. The CDR3 sequence is 14 residues long. Germline assignment: CDR1 SGHAT and CDR2 FQDESV (reference sequence). The CDR3 here is CASSLRVDQETQYF. CDR3 in DNA: TGTGCCAGCAGCTTACGGGTCGACCAAGAGACCCAGTACTTC.

The chain is built from TRBV20-1 and TRBJ2-5, with D possibly matching TRBD2 (6 bases). This CDR3 is built from 14 residues. Deletions cut 7 bases from V and 2 bases from J, with 17 bases between. Per the germline V gene, CDR1 is DFQATT and CDR2 is SNEGSKA (reference sequence). The DNA of the CDR3 is TGCAGTGTCGGGAGAGGATTAGGGCAAGAGACCCAGTACTTC. It is translated as CSVGRGLGQETQYF.

The chain is built from TRBV6-1 and TRBJ2-7; 7 nucleotides agree with TRBD1. The CDR3 consists of 16 residues. Losses at the gene ends were 10 bases for V and 2 bases for J; bases not matched to a gene: 17. The germline V gene has CDR1 MNHNS and CDR2 SASEGT. In nucleotides, the CDR3 is TGTGCCACATACGGACAGGCCCGATCGGCGCCCTACGAGCAGTACTTC. This sequence encodes CATYGQARSAPYEQYF.

The gene calls are TRBV6-5 and TRBJ2-2; D is unresolved. The CDR3 extends over 15 amino acids. Germline CDR1 reads MNHEY; CDR2 reads SVGAGI. Deletions cut 2 bases from V and 1 base from J, with 8 bases between. The CDR3 loop is CASSYSGRNTGELFF. The CDR3 DNA reads as TGTGCCAGCAGTTACAGTGGGCGGAACACCGGGGAGCTGTTTTTT.

The chain joins TRBV5-5 to TRBJ2-1, with 10 bases fitting TRBD2. From germline, CDR1 is SGHKS and CDR2 YYEKEE (reference sequence). There are 13 residues in the CDR3. V lost 7 bases, J lost 5 bases, and 3 bases stayed unmatched. The CDR3 DNA sequence: TGTGCCAGCCTGGGACTAGCGAACAATGAGCAGTTCTTC. This codes for CASLGLANNEQFF.

DNA for the CDR3: TGTGCCAGTATGGGTACAGGGGCCACCGGGGAGCTGTTTTTT. Protein product: CASMGTGATGELFF. V usage is TRBV19 and J usage is TRBJ2-2; TRBD1 matches 7 bases. The CDR3 is 14 residues long. Germline CDR1 reads LNHDA; CDR2 reads SQIVND (reference sequence). Losses at the gene ends were 7 bases for V and 4 bases for J; bases not matched to a gene: 6.

The chain joins TRBV7-2 to TRBJ2-1, with D hard to call. The CDR3 contains 14 residues. Per germline, CDR1 SGHTA and CDR2 FQGNSA. The V end was cut by 1 base, the J end by 6 bases, with 10 bases between. CDR3 protein: CASSLGGSVNEQFF. The CDR3 DNA is TGTGCCAGCAGCTTAGGGGGTTCGGTCAATGAGCAGTTCTTC.

This clonotype has more than one count but fewer than ten. The chain carries TRBV6-1 and TRBJ1-1; no clear D. V dropped 8 bases and J dropped 0 bases, with 7 bases sitting between them. Germline values: CDR1 MNHNS, CDR2 SASEGT. This CDR3 region has 12 residues. In DNA, the CDR3 is TGTGCCAGCCAAGGACTGAACACTGAAGCTTTCTTT. Translated, it gives CASQGLNTEAFF.

On this clonotype: The junction differs from germline at one of its ends, possibly a read error. The chain links TRBV20-1 to TRBJ2-6; D uncertain. Germline assignment: CDR1 DFQATT and CDR2 SNEGSKA (reference sequence). The CDR3 loop spans 14 amino acids. CDR3 loop: CSARAPFGANVLTF. In DNA, the CDR3 is TGCAGTGCCAGAGCACCATTTGGGGCCAACGTCCTGACTTTC.